Detailed here is one T cell receptor beta chain. Antigen: not known. TCRdb re-called the 5' RACE reads; one entry per CDR3 protein, DNA not given. The sample table includes 350,000 to 450,000 distinct CDR3 sequences. The sample originates from a study of T cells expressing NK-cell markers. Across the study: Seropositivity for HCMV was found in seven of the eight sequenced donors, with one seronegative.

Germline CDR1 reads LGHDT; CDR2 reads YNNKEL (reference sequence). The CDR3 length is 14 residues. Study-wide findings and caveats: Specificity for HCMV among expanded NKG2C+ T cell clones was not established. Dominant NKG2C+ clonotypes accounted for roughly 1.0-7.0% of CD8+ T cells in six or seven donors. In a handful of donors, these clonotypes also led the CD3+CD56-NKG2C+ fraction.

The TCR sequence derives from a man between 18 and 69 years old in good health. The chain has TRBV3-1 and TRBJ2-1; TCRdb reports TRBD2, a call that lacks DNA to check it against. The sequenced sample was blood T cells: a sorted CD56 or NKG2C T cell subset, CD4+ or CD8+ T cells, or bulk PBMC T cells (not recorded which). The CDR3 loop is CASSQAAGYNEQFF.